This note documents a single TCR beta chain sequence. What it recognizes is unknown. From the RT-PCR reads, TCRdb called clonotypes with MiXCR, one entry per CDR3 protein. In the table there are 800,000 or so distinct CDR3 sequences, about 20% of which are singletons. Germline CDR1 and CDR2: DFQATT and SNEGSKA (reference sequence). V was pared by 3 bases and J by 3 bases, with 2 bases of the junction left unmatched. The CDR3 is 12 residues long. This sample was taken from a study of response to subunit inactivated influenza vaccine. Study findings and constraints: Authors proposed each seasonal influenza vaccination draws in few new T cells.

The specimen comprised PBMCs from blood, sampled 5 to 6 days after vaccination. The clonotype was recovered from a man aged 45-65 years who received an inactivated influenza vaccine. The gene calls are TRBV20-1 and TRBJ2-7; 7 bases align to TRBD1. CDR3 coding DNA: TGCAGTGCTAGGCACAGGGGCTACGAGCAGTACTTC. Protein sequence: CSARHRGYEQYF.